These T cell receptor beta chains were read from a single sample in a study of blood T cell repertoires in COVID-19. The repertoire was sequenced with immunoSEQ multiplex PCR; TCRdb's copy has only in-frame clones and lacks some. The data show about 240,000 clones, about 79% seen once. Sequenced material: peripheral blood. Receptor source: a woman older than 75 with acute or convalescent COVID-19. Each CDR3 is given with its conserved first and last residue. D genes are given only for firm matches. Some rows mark clone size as missing; the rest say once, few, many or name a class of expanded clone.

j_gene | d_gene | abundance | v_gene | CDR3nt | CDR3aa
TRBJ1-3 | TRBD1 | - | TRBV10-3 | TGTGCCATCACTGGGACAGGGCCCGGTGCAGGCACCATATATTTT | CAITGTGPGAGTIYF
TRBJ2-3 | TRBD2 | - | TRBV7-7 | TGTGCTAGCAGCTCTCTAGCGGGGGGAACAGATACGCAGTATTTT | CASSSLAGGTDTQYF
TRBJ2-5 | - | - | TRBV6-2/TRBV6-3 | TGTGCCAGCAGCTCCCTGGGAGCCCCGGAGACCCAGTACTTC | CASSSLGAPETQYF
TRBJ2-2 | - | - | TRBV7-3 | TGTGCCAGCAGCGCCACAGACACCGGGGAGCTGTTTTTT | CASSATDTGELFF
TRBJ2-3 | - | once | TRBV29-1 | TGCAGCGTTCCTACCCTAAGGGCGGGGGCCAGCGGGGATACGCAGTATTTT | CSVPTLRAGASGDTQYF
TRBJ1-1 | TRBD1 | few | TRBV28 | TGTGCCAGCAGTCCGGGACAGGAAGAAGCTTTCTTT | CASSPGQEEAFF
TRBJ2-5 | - | - | TRBV5-1 | TGCGCCAGCAGCTTGGCCGGAGCAGACCAAGAGACCCAGTACTTC | CASSLAGADQETQYF
TRBJ2-7 | TRBD1 | - | TRBV4-2 | TGTGCCAGCAGCCCGGGCGACAGGGACGACAACGAGCAGTACTTC | CASSPGDRDDNEQYF
TRBJ1-1 | - | - | TRBV5-1 | TGCGCCAGCAGCTTTAACACGAACACTGAAGCTTTCTTT | CASSFNTNTEAFF
TRBJ2-1 | TRBD2 | - | TRBV11-2 | TGTGCCAGCAGCTTAGCGGGCGGGGGGGCGAATGAGCAGTTCTTC | CASSLAGGGANEQFF
TRBJ1-4 | - | - | TRBV4-1 | TGCGCCAGCAGCCAACCTAACAGGGATGAAAAACTGTTTTTT | CASSQPNRDEKLFF